The entry below gives a single T cell receptor (beta chain) sequence along with its context. CDR3 length: 14 amino acids. Looked up from germline, CDR1 is LGHNA and CDR2 is YSLEER. Trimming cost V 5 bases and J 1 base; bases outside gene matches: 1. Ophthalmopathic donors had moderate-to-severe activity, CAS ≥3 and NOSPECS ≥4, with disease that had lasted under 3 months. The entry originates in a study of Graves' ophthalmopathy and Graves' hyperthyroidism. About the research overall: Sampling took place at initial diagnosis, with peripheral blood obtained before any treatment.

From RNA, the CDR3 regions of TCR beta chains were amplified and sequenced. Investigators did first-round RT-PCR with HTBI primers, then second-round multiplex PCR. MiXCR was run by TCRdb on the multiplex PCR reads, yielding one entry per CDR3 protein. The table shows hundreds of thousands of distinct CDR3 sequences, with more than 40% occurring only once. The sample consisted of peripheral blood. The clonotype was recovered from an adult man with Graves' ophthalmopathy. The J gene is TRBJ2-2, the V gene TRBV4-3, with 7 bases identical to TRBD2. CDR3 loop: CASSWGGNTGELFF. CDR3 DNA: TGCGCCAGCAGCTGGGGGGGGAACACCGGGGAGCTGTTTTTT.